This T cell receptor beta chain was sequenced during a study of OX40 agonist ivuxolimab in advanced cancers. Trimming removed 0 bases at V and 10 bases at J, with 16 bases between. CDR3 length: 15 residues. Germline V gene lookup returns CDR1 LGHNA and CDR2 YSLEER. Using immunoSEQ multiplex PCR, the repertoire was profiled, and TCRdb retains in-frame clones only, with some absent. The table lists 77,000 or so clones, around 85% of them singletons, with roughly 2.1% in the top ten. The receptor was isolated from an adult with an advanced solid tumor such as melanoma, head and neck, liver or kidney cancer. Source: CD4+ or CD8+ T cells sorted from blood, taken in a trial of the OX40 agonist ivuxolimab. The chain has TRBV4-3 and TRBJ2-1; D assignment may be TRBD1 or TRBD2 (5 bases each). The CDR3 protein is CASSQDLVRGGEQFF. The CDR3 DNA reads as TGCGCCAGCAGCCAAGATCTCGTAAGGGGCGGGGAGCAGTTCTTC.